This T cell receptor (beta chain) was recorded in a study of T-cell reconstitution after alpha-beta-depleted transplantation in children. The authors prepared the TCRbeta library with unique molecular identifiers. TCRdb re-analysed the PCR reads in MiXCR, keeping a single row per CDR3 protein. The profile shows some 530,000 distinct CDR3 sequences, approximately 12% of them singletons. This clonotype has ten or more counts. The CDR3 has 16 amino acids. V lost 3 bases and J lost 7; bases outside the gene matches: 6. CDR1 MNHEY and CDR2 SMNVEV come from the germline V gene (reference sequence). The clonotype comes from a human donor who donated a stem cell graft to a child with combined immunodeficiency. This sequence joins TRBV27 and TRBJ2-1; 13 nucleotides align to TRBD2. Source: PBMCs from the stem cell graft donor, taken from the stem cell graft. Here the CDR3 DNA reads TGTGCCAGCAGTTTCCCACTAGCGGGGGGGCAAAATGAGCAGTTCTTC. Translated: CASSFPLAGGQNEQFF.